The T cell receptor beta chain under discussion was sequenced for a study of cytomegalovirus exposure and HLA in healthy donors. Both 60 Vbeta primers and 13 Jbeta primers went into the PCR. Generated by immunoSEQ multiplex PCR, the TCRdb table keeps only in-frame clones and is missing some. The sample has around 110,000 clones, 75% to 90% seen once. This clone was detected once. Germline V CDR1 and CDR2: LNHNV, YYDKDF (reference sequence). The V and J ends lost 5 bases and 5 bases respectively, with 18 bases between them. This CDR3 has 15 amino acids. Sequenced sample: PBMCs. The clonotype comes from a man aged 30 to 45 in good health and CMV-seronegative. The J gene is TRBJ1-2, the V gene TRBV15, with D possibly TRBD1 on 6 matching bases. The CDR3 loop is CATSLNRAPAYGYTF. CDR3 sequence (DNA): TGTGCCACCAGCCTGAACAGGGCCCCTGCTTATGGCTACACCTTC.